This T cell receptor beta chain derives from a study of early T cells in non-severe SARS-CoV-2 infection. On the study more broadly: With bulk RNA from unsorted whole blood as input, sequencing yielded unpaired chains.

The sample holds a few counts of this clonotype. Each single cDNA molecule received a unique molecular identifier. One entry per CDR3 protein results from TCRdb running MiXCR on the 5' RACE reads. The sample lists 64,000 or so distinct CDR3 sequences, 10% to 15% occurring once. The CDR3 covers 15 residues. Trimming removed 6 bases at V and 3 bases at J, with 21 bases between. CDR1 is DFQATT and CDR2 is SNEGSKA in the germline V gene (reference sequence). The rearrangement joins TRBV20-1 to TRBJ2-7; tentatively, D is TRBD2 (5 bases). The sequenced sample was whole blood, obtained at baseline. The sequence came from an adult who was a healthcare worker with PCR-confirmed SARS-CoV-2 infection or an uninfected control (not recorded which). The CDR3 DNA is TGCAGTGCAAGACGTAAGGGAGACCCCCTCTACGAGCAGTACTTC. This sequence encodes CSARRKGDPLYEQYF.